These 21 T cell receptor beta chains were sequenced from one sample in a study of blood T cell repertoires in COVID-19. Sequencing used immunoSEQ multiplex PCR; TCRdb keeps in-frame clones, though not all of them. The sample has hundreds of thousands of clones; roughly 90% are singletons. The sample taken for sequencing was PBMCs or T cells enriched from blood (not recorded which). These receptor sequences come from a man aged 60 to 69 who had recovered from COVID-19.

This chain links TRBV6-2 or TRBV6-3 with TRBJ2-7, with 11 bases fitting TRBD1. The trim removed 4 bases at V and 0 bases at J, leaving 8 bases unmatched. The CDR3 totals 17 residues. Per the germline V gene, CDR1 is MNHEY and CDR2 is SVGEGT. The CDR3 loop is CASSSVPGTGGSYEQYF. The CDR3 DNA sequence: TGTGCCAGCAGTTCAGTCCCCGGGACAGGGGGCTCCTACGAGCAGTACTTC.

The CDR3 region is CASSTGTVPNIQYF. The CDR3 bases are TGTGCCAGTAGCACCGGGACAGTGCCAAACATTCAGTACTTC. V gene TRBV19 combines with J gene TRBJ2-4, with 7 bases fitting TRBD1. V dropped 6 bases and J dropped 6; count of bases not matched to a gene: 8. Germline lookup yields CDR1 LNHDA and CDR2 SQIVND (reference sequence). There are 14 residues in the CDR3.

V is TRBV27 and J is TRBJ1-2; possibly TRBD1 for D (5 bases). Trimming removed 0 bases at V and 5 bases at J, with 7 bases between. Germline lookup yields CDR1 MNHEY and CDR2 SMNVEV (reference sequence). The length of the CDR3 is 13 residues. The CDR3 spells CASSLSGVYGYTF. The CDR3 DNA reads TGTGCCAGCAGTTTATCAGGGGTGTATGGCTACACCTTC.

This chain joins TRBV6-1 and TRBJ2-1, with 11 bases aligning to TRBD2. The CDR3 consists of 19 residues. With 2 bases clipped from V and 4 bases from J, the junction kept 13 bases outside the gene matches. Germline loops: CDR1 MNHNS, CDR2 SASEGT. As DNA, the CDR3 is TGTGCCAGCAGTGAATCCTCCTCCTCTAGCGGGAGGTCTTACAATGAGCAGTTCTTC. This codes for CASSESSSSSGRSYNEQFF.

V gene TRBV29-1 combines with J gene TRBJ2-2; 12 bases match TRBD1. This CDR3 has 14 amino acids. V shed 7 bases, J shed 7 bases, and the junction held 7 bases outside the gene matches. Germline-derived CDR1 and CDR2 are SQVTM and ANQGSEA. The CDR3 DNA reads as TGCAGCGGCTCCGGGACAGGGGGCATCGGGGAGCTGTTTTTT. Translation gives CSGSGTGGIGELFF.

This chain joins TRBV27 and TRBJ1-1, with D perhaps matching TRBD1 (5 bases). The germline V and J ends were trimmed by 2 bases and 0 bases, with 10 bases remaining between them. The CDR3 contains 15 residues. CDR1 and CDR2 (germline): MNHEY, SMNVEV (reference sequence). CDR3 sequence: CASSLAGEVNTEAFF. CDR3 coding DNA: TGTGCCAGCAGTTTAGCGGGGGAGGTGAACACTGAAGCTTTCTTT.

The genes are TRBV7-2 and TRBJ2-7, with D unresolved. From germline, CDR1 is SGHTA and CDR2 FQGNSA. Trimming removed 0 bases at V and 6 bases at J, with 9 bases between. The CDR3 has 13 residues. The CDR3 loop is CASSLALAREQYF. DNA of the CDR3: TGTGCCAGCAGCTTAGCTCTGGCACGCGAGCAGTACTTC.

This chain links TRBV6-2 or TRBV6-3 with TRBJ1-2; possible D gene TRBD1, 5 bases. V was shortened by 6 bases and J by 6 bases, with 17 bases between the two germline ends. The CDR3 is 14 residues long. From germline, CDR1 is MNHEY and CDR2 SVGEGT. CDR3 amino acids: CASSLPGGGHGYTF. For the CDR3, the DNA is TGTGCCAGCAGCCTTCCCGGGGGAGGTCATGGCTACACCTTC.

The chain carries TRBV10-3 and TRBJ1-5; 8 nucleotides match TRBD1. Germline CDR1 and CDR2: ENHRY and SYGVKD. V shed 11 bases, J shed 4 bases, and the junction held 4 bases outside the gene matches. This CDR3 comprises 12 residues. CDR3 sequence reads: CASGTGNQPQHF. The CDR3, as DNA: TGTGCCTCCGGGACAGGTAATCAGCCCCAGCATTTT.

V usage is TRBV25-1 and J usage is TRBJ2-1; TRBD1 might be the D (7 bases). CDR3 size: 16 residues. Per germline, CDR1 MGHDK and CDR2 SYGVNS. V lost 1 base to trimming and J lost 1 base, with 11 bases between them. CDR3 residues: CASSELEGASYNEQFF. In DNA form, the CDR3 reads TGTGCCAGCAGTGAATTGGAGGGGGCTTCCTACAATGAGCAGTTCTTC.

As to this clone: Germline is not matched at one junction end, which may reflect a read error. The V call is TRBV27, the J call TRBJ2-1; D perhaps matches TRBD1 (6 bases). The CDR3 spans 14 residues. The germline gives CDR1 MNHEY, CDR2 SMNVEV (reference sequence). CDR3 protein: CAGSPTGIYNEQFF. In DNA, the CDR3 is TGTGCCGGCAGTCCGACAGGCATATACAATGAGCAGTTCTTC.

Worth noting for this clone: Its ends do not fully match the called genes, so a read error is possible. This sequence joins TRBV7-7 and TRBJ2-2; TRBD2 is a possible D gene (6 bases). The CDR3 spans 14 residues. Germline-derived CDR1 and CDR2 are SSHAT and FNYEAQ (reference sequence). Written as DNA, the CDR3 is TGTGCTAGCAGCTTAGTTACGGGGGCCGGGGAGCTGTTTTTT. Protein sequence: CASSLVTGAGELFF.

The CDR3 DNA sequence: TGCGCCAGCAGCTTGGTTCCGGGACCCCTCCACTTT. Its translation: CASSLVPGPLHF. The chain recombines TRBV5-1 with TRBJ1-6; D is undetermined. V lost 0 bases to trimming and J lost 12 bases, with 7 bases between them. This CDR3 spans 12 amino acids. In germline, CDR1 is SGHRS, CDR2 YFSETQ.

The V gene is TRBV7-2, the J gene TRBJ1-6; 12 nucleotides agree with TRBD1. The CDR3 loop spans 16 amino acids. CDR1 is SGHTA and CDR2 is FQGNSA in the germline V gene. V trimming: 5 bases; J trimming: 6 bases; junction bases outside the gene matches: 5. CDR3 sequence reads: CASSLGQGASNSPLHF. DNA for the CDR3: TGTGCCAGCAGCCTGGGACAGGGGGCATCTAATTCACCCCTCCACTTT.

The chain combines TRBV7-2 with TRBJ2-2, with 8 nucleotides matching TRBD2. Germline V gene data show CDR1 as SGHTA and CDR2 as FQGNSA. This CDR3 contains 17 residues. With 8 bases clipped from V and 4 bases from J, the junction kept 15 bases outside the gene matches. CDR3 protein: CASGRLGRGGPTGELFF. CDR3 coding DNA: TGTGCCAGCGGACGCCTGGGCCGGGGGGGCCCCACCGGGGAGCTGTTTTTT.

V gene TRBV7-6 combines with J gene TRBJ1-3; D possibly corresponds to TRBD1 (6 bases). The CDR3 has 16 amino acids. V lost 5 bases to trimming and J lost 0 bases, with 14 bases between them. The germline CDR1 and CDR2 sequences are SGHVS and FNYEAQ. CDR3 nucleotide sequence: TGTGCCAGCAGCGCATCGGCAGGGGCCTCTGGAAACACCATATATTTT. This translates into CASSASAGASGNTIYF.

The chain is built from TRBV7-9 and TRBJ2-1; D gene ambiguous. CDR3 size: 11 residues. Germline V gives CDR1 SEHNR, CDR2 FQNEAQ (reference sequence). Trimming removed 5 bases from V and 6 bases from J, with 5 bases in between. CDR3 in amino acids: CASSPSNEQFF. Written as DNA, the CDR3 is TGTGCCAGCAGCCCATCCAATGAGCAGTTCTTC.

The V and J genes are TRBV7-2 and TRBJ2-5; 8 bases map to TRBD1. The J segment lost 5 bases and the V segment lost 1 base, leaving 12 bases of the junction unmatched. In germline, CDR1 is SGHTA, CDR2 FQGNSA. The CDR3 extends over 17 amino acids. DNA of the CDR3: TGTGCCAGCAGCTTAGATTTGTCCAGGGGGCTTGGGGAGACCCAGTACTTC. Its protein is CASSLDLSRGLGETQYF.

The rearrangement links TRBV19 to TRBJ2-7; D perhaps matches TRBD1 (6 bases). The CDR3 length is 14 residues. V shed 4 bases and J shed 0 bases, with 10 bases lying between them. CDR1 is LNHDA, CDR2 SQIVND, per germline (reference sequence). CDR3 protein: CASSTGTHSYEQYF. The CDR3 region has the DNA TGTGCCAGTAGTACCGGGACACACTCCTACGAGCAGTACTTC.

CDR3 sequence reads: CASTRDRAGNTIYF. The CDR3 region has the DNA TGTGCCAGCACTAGGGACAGGGCCGGAAACACCATATATTTT. The genes are TRBV2 and TRBJ1-3; TRBD1 matches at 9 bases. CDR1 and CDR2 (germline): SNHLY, FYNNEI. The CDR3 sequence is 14 residues long. V dropped 7 bases and J dropped 4; count of bases not matched to a gene: 5.

A few counts support this clone. This chain's CDR3 is CASSYSQARSGNRFEQYF. The CDR3 DNA is TGTGCCAGCAGTTACTCGCAGGCCCGTAGCGGGAATAGATTCGAGCAGTACTTC. The chain carries TRBV6-2 or TRBV6-3 and TRBJ2-7; TRBD2 agrees at 8 bases. The CDR3 has 18 residues. With 0 bases clipped from V and 6 bases from J, the junction kept 16 bases outside the gene matches. Germline V gene lookup returns CDR1 MNHEY and CDR2 SVGEGT.